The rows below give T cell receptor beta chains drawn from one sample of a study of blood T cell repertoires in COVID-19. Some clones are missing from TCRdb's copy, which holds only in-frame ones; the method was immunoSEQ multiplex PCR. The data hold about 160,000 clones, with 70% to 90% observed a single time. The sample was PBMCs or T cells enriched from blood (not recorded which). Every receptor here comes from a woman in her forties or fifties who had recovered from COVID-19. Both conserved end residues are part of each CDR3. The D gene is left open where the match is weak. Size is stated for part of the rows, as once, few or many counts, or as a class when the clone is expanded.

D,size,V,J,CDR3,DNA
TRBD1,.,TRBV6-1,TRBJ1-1,CASSHGQGLAFF,TGTGCCAGCAGCCACGGACAGGGGCTGGCTTTCTTT
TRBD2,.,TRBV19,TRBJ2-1,CASSHPGLVTEQFF,TGTGCCAGTAGCCATCCGGGACTAGTGACGGAGCAGTTCTTC
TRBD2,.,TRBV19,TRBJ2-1,CASSTIREGQNRLADNEQFF,TGTGCCAGTAGTACAATTAGGGAGGGGCAGAATAGACTAGCGGACAATGAGCAGTTCTTC
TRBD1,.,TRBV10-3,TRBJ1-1,CAISESAGTGGTEAFF,TGTGCCATCAGTGAGTCGGCCGGGACAGGGGGCACTGAAGCTTTCTTT
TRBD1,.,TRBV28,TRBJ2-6,CASSLRQGAPGANVLTF,TGTGCCAGCAGTTTACGGCAGGGGGCGCCCGGGGCCAACGTCCTGACTTTC
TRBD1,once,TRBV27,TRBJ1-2,CASKLDRVGYGYTF,TGTGCCAGTAAACTGGACAGGGTAGGATATGGCTACACCTTC
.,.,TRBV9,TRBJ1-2,CASSVDAGVGYGYTF,TGTGCCAGCAGCGTAGATGCAGGGGTAGGTTATGGCTACACCTTC
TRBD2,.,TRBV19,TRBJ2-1,CASSLLAGMEKQFF,TGTGCCAGTAGTCTACTAGCGGGAATGGAAAAGCAGTTCTTC
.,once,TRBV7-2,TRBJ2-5,CASSNRLQETQYF,TGTGCCAGCAGCAACCGACTACAAGAGACCCAGTACTTC
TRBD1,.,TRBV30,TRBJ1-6,CAWADRGGSPLHF,TGTGCCTGGGCCGACAGGGGTGGATCACCCCTCCACTTT
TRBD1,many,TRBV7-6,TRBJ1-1,CASSLPGGTGEAFF,TGTGCCAGCAGCTTACCAGGGGGTACAGGTGAAGCTTTCTTT
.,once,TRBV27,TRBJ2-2,CASSQGFLGAGELFF,TGTGCCAGCAGTCAGGGCTTTCTGGGCGCCGGGGAGCTGTTTTTT
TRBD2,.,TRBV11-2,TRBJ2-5,CASSFLAGETQYF,TGTGCCAGCAGCTTCTTAGCGGGGGAGACCCAGTACTTC
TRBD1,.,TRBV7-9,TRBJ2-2,CASSSRQGANTGELFF,TGTGCCAGCAGCTCCCGACAGGGGGCGAACACCGGGGAGCTGTTTTTT
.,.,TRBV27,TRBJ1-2,CASSPTEGGWGNYGYTF,TGTGCCAGCAGTCCAACGGAAGGGGGATGGGGTAACTATGGCTACACCTTC
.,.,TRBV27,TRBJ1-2,CASSLSRAGYGYTF,TGTGCCAGCAGTTTATCGAGGGCAGGCTATGGCTACACCTTC
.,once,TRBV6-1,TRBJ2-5,CASSEEEGNPVETQYF,TGTGCCAGCAGTGAAGAGGAGGGAAACCCGGTCGAGACCCAGTACTTC
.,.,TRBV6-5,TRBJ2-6,CASSFNRAGANVLTF,TGTGCCAGCAGTTTTAACAGGGCTGGGGCCAACGTCCTGACTTTC
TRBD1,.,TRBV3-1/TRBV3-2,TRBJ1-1,CASSQSTGPTEAFF,TGTGCCAGCAGCCAGTCGACAGGGCCCACTGAAGCTTTCTTT
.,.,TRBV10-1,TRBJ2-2,CASRRGTNTGELFF,TGCGCCAGCCGCCGGGGGACGAACACCGGGGAGCTGTTTTTT
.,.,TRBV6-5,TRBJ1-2,CASSRTDESGGYTF,TGTGCCAGCAGTCGGACAGACGAATCGGGTGGCTACACCTTC
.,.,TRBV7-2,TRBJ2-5,CASSLAAFQETQYF,TGTGCCAGCAGCTTAGCGGCCTTCCAAGAGACCCAGTACTTC
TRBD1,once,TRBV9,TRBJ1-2,CASSYPVTGGDYGYTF,TGTGCCAGCAGCTACCCTGTGACAGGGGGCGACTATGGCTACACCTTC
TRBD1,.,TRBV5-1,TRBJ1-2,CASSFGGTAWYGYTF,TGCGCCAGCAGCTTCGGCGGGACAGCCTGGTATGGCTACACCTTC
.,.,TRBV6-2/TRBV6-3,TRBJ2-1,CASSLTGSSYNEQFF,TGTGCCAGCAGCCTAACTGGGAGCTCCTACAATGAGCAGTTCTTC
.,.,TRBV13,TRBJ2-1,CASSLVGRSQGSEQFF,TGTGCCAGCAGCTTAGTCGGGCGGAGTCAGGGTAGTGAGCAGTTCTTC